This T cell receptor (beta chain) was profiled in a study of breast tumors, draining lymph nodes, adjacent tissues. Notes on the study in general: Compared with lymph nodes, tumors were less diverse; compared with nontumor tissue, more.

As to this clonotype: Its antigen is unidentified. One end of the junction fails to match germline, which may point to a read error.

TCRdb reanalysed the multiplex PCR reads using MiXCR and keeps one entry per CDR3 protein. The sample records approximately 170,000 distinct CDR3 sequences, 30% to 35% being singletons. Breast cancer patients provided tissue from their axillary draining lymph nodes. Per the germline V gene, CDR1 is SNHLY and CDR2 is FYNNEI. The CDR3 has 16 amino acids. The source is a female donor with breast cancer. Some clones in this sample may be carry-over from other donors' samples. Sequencing input: axillary lymph node tissue. The chain joins TRBV2 to TRBJ2-1; D is possibly TRBD1 or TRBD2 (6 bases each). The chain's CDR3 is CACSQGGLPGYNEQFF. CDR3 DNA sequence: TGTGCCTGCAGCCAAGGGGGACTCCCTGGGTACAATGAGCAGTTCTTC.